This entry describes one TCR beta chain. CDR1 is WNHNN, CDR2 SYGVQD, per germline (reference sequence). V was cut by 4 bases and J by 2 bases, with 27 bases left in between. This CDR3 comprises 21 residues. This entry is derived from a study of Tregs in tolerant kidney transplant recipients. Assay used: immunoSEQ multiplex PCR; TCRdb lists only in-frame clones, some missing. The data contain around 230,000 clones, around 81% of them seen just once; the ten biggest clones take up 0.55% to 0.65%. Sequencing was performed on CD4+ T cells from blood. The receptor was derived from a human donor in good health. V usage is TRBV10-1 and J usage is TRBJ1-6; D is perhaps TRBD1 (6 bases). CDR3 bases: TGCGCCAGCAGTGTCCCCGGGGGACACTCGAGGCCCTTTACCTATAATTCACCCCTCCACTTT. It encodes CASSVPGGHSRPFTYNSPLHF.